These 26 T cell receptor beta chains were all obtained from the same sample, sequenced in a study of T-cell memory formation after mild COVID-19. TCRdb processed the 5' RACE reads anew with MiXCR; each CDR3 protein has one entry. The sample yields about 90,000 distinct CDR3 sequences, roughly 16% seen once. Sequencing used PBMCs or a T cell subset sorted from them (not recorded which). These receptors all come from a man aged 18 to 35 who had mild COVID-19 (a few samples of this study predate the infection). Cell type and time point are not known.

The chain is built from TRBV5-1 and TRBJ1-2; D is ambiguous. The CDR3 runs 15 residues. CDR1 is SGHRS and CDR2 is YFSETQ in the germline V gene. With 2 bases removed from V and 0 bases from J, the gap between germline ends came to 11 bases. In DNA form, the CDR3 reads TGCGCCAGCAGCTTTTCCGGGAAGGCTAACTATGGCTACACCTTC. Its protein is CASSFSGKANYGYTF.

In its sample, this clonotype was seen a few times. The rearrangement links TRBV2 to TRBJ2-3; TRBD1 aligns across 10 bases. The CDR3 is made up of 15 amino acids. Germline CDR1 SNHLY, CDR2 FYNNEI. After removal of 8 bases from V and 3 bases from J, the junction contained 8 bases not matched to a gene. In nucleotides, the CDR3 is TGTGCCAGCCGCTGGGACAGGGGATCAACAGATACGCAGTATTTT. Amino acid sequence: CASRWDRGSTDTQYF.

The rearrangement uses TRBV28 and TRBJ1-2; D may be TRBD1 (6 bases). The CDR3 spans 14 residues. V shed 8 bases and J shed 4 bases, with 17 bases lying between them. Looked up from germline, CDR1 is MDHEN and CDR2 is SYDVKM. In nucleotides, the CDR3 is TGTGCCAGCCGAACCAGGGGAGTCATCTATGGCTACACCTTC. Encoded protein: CASRTRGVIYGYTF.

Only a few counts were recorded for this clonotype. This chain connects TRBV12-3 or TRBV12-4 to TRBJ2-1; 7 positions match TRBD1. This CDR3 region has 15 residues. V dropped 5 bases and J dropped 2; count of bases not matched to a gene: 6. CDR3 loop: CASSQNRGPYNEQFF. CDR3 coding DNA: TGTGCCAGCAGTCAAAACAGGGGACCCTACAATGAGCAGTTCTTC.

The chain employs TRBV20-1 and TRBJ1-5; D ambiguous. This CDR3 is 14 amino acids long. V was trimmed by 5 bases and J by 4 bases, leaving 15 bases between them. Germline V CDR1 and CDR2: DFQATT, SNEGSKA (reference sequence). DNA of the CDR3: TGCAGTGCTGATTCCGGCCTGGGGAATCAGCCCCAGCATTTT. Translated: CSADSGLGNQPQHF.

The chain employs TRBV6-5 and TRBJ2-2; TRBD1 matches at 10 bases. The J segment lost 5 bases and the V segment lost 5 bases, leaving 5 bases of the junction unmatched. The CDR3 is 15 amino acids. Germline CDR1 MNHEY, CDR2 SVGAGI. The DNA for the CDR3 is TGTGCCAGCAGTGGGGGGACAGGGGATACCGGGGAGCTGTTTTTT. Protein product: CASSGGTGDTGELFF.

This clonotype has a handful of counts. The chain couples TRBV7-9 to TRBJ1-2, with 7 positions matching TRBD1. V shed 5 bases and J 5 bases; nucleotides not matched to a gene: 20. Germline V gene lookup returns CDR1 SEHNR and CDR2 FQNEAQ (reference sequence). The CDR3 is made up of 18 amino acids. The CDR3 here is CASSLPPTGSEEVYGYTF. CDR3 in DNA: TGTGCCAGCAGCCTGCCCCCGACAGGGTCCGAGGAAGTTTATGGCTACACCTTC.

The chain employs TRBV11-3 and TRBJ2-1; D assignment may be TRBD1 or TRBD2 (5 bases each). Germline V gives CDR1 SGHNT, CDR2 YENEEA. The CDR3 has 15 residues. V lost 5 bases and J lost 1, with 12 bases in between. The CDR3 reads CASSPQGPSYNEQFF. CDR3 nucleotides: TGTGCCAGCAGCCCCCAGGGACCGTCCTACAATGAGCAGTTCTTC.

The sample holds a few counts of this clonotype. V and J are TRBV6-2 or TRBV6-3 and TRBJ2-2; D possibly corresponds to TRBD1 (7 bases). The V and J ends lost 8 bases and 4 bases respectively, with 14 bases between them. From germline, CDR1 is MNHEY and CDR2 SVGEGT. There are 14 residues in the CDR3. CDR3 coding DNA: TGTGCCAGCTGGAGGGGGCGAGGCACCGGGGAGCTGTTTTTT. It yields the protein CASWRGRGTGELFF.

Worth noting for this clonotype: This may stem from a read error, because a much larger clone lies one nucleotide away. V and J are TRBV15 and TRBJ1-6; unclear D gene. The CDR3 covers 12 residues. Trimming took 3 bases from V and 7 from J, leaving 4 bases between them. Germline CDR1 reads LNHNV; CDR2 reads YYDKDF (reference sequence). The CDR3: CATSSENSPLHF. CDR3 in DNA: TGTGCCACCAGCAGCGAAAATTCACCCCTCCACTTT.

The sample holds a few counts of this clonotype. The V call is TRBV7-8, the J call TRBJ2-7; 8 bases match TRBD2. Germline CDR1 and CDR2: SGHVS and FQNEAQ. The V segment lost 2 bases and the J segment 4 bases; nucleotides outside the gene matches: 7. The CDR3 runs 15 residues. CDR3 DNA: TGTGCCAGCAGCTTAAATCAATTAGCGGGATACGAGCAGTACTTC. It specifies CASSLNQLAGYEQYF.

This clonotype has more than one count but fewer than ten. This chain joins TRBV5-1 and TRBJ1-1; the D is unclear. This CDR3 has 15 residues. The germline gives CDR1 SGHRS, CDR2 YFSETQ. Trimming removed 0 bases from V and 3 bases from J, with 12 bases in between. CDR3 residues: CASSLERAVDTEAFF. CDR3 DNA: TGCGCCAGCAGCTTGGAGCGGGCGGTGGACACTGAAGCTTTCTTT.

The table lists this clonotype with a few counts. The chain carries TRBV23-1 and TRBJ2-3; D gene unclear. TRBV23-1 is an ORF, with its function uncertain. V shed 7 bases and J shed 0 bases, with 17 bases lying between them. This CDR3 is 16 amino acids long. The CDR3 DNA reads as TGCGCCAGCACCTGCCCCCCGGCGTCTAGCACAGATACGCAGTATTTT. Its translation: CASTCPPASSTDTQYF.

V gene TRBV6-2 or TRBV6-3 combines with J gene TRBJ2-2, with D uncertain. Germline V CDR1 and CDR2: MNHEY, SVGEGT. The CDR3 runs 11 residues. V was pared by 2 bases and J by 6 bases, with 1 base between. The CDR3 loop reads CASSYAGELFF. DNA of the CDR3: TGTGCCAGCAGTTACGCCGGGGAGCTGTTTTTT.

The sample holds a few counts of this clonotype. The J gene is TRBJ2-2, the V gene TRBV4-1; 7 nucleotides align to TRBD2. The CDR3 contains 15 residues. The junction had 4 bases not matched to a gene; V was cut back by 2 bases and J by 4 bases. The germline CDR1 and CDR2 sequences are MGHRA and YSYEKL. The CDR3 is CASSQKGRGTGELFF. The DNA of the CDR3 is TGCGCCAGCAGCCAAAAAGGGAGGGGCACCGGGGAGCTGTTTTTT.

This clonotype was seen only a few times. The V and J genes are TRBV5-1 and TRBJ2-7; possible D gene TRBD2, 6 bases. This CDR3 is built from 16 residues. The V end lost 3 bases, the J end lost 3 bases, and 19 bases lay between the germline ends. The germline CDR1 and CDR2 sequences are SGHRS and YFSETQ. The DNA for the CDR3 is TGCGCCAGCAGCTCCTGGCCGGCAGGGAGGAACTACGAGCAGTACTTC. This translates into CASSSWPAGRNYEQYF.

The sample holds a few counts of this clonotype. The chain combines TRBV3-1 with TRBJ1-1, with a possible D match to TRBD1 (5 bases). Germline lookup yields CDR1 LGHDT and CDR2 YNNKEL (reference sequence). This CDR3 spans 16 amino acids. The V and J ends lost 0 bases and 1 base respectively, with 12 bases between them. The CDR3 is CASSQDSGRTNTEAFF. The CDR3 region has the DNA TGTGCCAGCAGCCAAGATTCGGGACGGACGAACACTGAAGCTTTCTTT.

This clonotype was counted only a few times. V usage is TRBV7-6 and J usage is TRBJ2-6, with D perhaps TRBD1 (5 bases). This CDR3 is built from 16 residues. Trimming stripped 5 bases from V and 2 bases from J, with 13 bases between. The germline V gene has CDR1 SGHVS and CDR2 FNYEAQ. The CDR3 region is CASSAHTGPGANVLTF. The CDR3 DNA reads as TGTGCCAGCAGCGCGCATACAGGACCTGGGGCCAACGTCCTGACTTTC.

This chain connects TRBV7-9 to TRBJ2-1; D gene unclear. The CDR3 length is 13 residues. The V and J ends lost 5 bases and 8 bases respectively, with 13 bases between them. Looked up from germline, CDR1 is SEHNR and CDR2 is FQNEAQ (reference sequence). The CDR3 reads CASSPPAADEQFF. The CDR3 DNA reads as TGTGCCAGCAGCCCCCCCGCGGCCGATGAGCAGTTCTTC.

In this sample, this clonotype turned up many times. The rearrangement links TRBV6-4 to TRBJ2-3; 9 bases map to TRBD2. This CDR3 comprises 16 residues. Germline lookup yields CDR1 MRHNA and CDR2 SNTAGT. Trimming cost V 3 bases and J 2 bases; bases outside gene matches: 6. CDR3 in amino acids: CASSERAGGPTDTQYF. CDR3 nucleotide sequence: TGTGCCAGCAGTGAAAGAGCGGGGGGCCCCACAGATACGCAGTATTTT.

The CDR3 loop is CASSLPRVNEQFF. CDR3 DNA sequence: TGCGCCAGCAGCTTGCCGCGGGTTAATGAGCAGTTCTTC. V gene TRBV5-1 combines with J gene TRBJ2-1, with D possibly TRBD2 on 5 matching bases. Germline V gene data show CDR1 as SGHRS and CDR2 as YFSETQ. This CDR3 is built from 13 residues. The germline V and J ends were trimmed by 1 base and 7 bases, with 9 bases remaining between them.

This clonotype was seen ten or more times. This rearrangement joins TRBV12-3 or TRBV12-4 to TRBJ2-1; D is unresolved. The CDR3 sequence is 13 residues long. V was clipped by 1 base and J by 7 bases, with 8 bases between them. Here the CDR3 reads CASSLGAGNEQFF. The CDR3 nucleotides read TGTGCCAGCAGTTTAGGGGCTGGAAATGAGCAGTTCTTC.

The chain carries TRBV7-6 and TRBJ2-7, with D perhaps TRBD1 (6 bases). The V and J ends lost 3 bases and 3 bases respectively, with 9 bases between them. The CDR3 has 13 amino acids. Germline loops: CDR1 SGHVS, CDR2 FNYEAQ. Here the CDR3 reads CASSFGTHYEQYF. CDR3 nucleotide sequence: TGTGCCAGCAGCTTCGGGACACACTACGAGCAGTACTTC.

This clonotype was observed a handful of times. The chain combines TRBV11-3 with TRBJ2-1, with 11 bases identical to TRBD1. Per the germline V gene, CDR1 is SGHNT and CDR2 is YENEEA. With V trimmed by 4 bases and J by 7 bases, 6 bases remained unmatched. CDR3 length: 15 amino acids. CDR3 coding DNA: TGTGCCAGCAGCTCCCGGACAGGGGGCACGAATGAGCAGTTCTTC. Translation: CASSSRTGGTNEQFF.

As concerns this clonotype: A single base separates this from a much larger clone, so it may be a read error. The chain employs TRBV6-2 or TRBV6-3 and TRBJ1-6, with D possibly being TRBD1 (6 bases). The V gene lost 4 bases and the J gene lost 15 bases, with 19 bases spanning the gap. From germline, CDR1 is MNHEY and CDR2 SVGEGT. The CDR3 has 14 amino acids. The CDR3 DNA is TGTGCCAGCAGTTCCGAGTCCTGGGACATAAGCCTCCACTTT. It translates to CASSSESWDISLHF.

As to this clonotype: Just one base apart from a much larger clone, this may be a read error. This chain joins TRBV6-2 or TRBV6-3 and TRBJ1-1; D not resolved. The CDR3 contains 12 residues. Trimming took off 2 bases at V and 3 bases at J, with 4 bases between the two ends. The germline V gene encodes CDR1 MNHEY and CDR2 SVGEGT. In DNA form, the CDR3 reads TGTGCCAGCAGTTACGGGTACACTGAAGCTTTCTTT. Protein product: CASSYGYTEAFF.